Listed below are T cell receptor beta chains from one sample, sequenced in a study of shared clonotypes between healthy human individuals. Profiling relied on immunoSEQ multiplex PCR, and the TCRdb table lists in-frame clones only, not all of them. The data show 2 million to 3 million clones, roughly 93% seen once. The sequencing sample was made of naive CD4+ T cells from PBMCs. These receptors came from a man aged 18 to 30 in good health. Some clones in this sample may be carry-over from other donors' samples. CDR3s include the opening cysteine and the closing phenylalanine or tryptophan.

v_gene,len,j_gene,CDR3aa
TRBV5-4,17,TRBJ1-3,CASSSVGKSGHGNTIYF
TRBV4-3,17,TRBJ1-4,CASSSQGGDRTNEKLFF
TRBV7-9,14,TRBJ1-1,CASSLEGTVAEAFF
TRBV5-1,16,TRBJ1-5,CASSLMPAGSNQPQHF
TRBV7-9,14,TRBJ1-3,CASSLWNSGNTIYF
TRBV7-3,13,TRBJ2-5,CASSPGQGETQYF
TRBV28,16,TRBJ2-3,CASSLLGTGPTDTQYF
TRBV6-5,14,TRBJ2-7,CASSLAGGRNEQYF
TRBV6-6,15,TRBJ2-5,CASKPTGGREETQYF
TRBV7-2,15,TRBJ2-1,CASSLQGGGVDEQFF
TRBV5-1,13,TRBJ1-2,CASSLGSNYGYTF
TRBV15,15,TRBJ1-3,CATSTAPFSGNTIYF
TRBV18,15,TRBJ2-3,CASSPQGIGTDTQYF
TRBV5-1,14,TRBJ2-3,CASSFQRETDTQYF
TRBV28,13,TRBJ1-2,CASRQGPNYGYTF
TRBV6-5,16,TRBJ2-2,CASSYYRGMNTGELFF
TRBV18,15,TRBJ2-1,CASSRLSGAYNEQFF